A single sample is the source of the 24 T cell receptor beta chains below, sequenced in a study of CD8 T cells in Susac syndrome (dated by TCRdb to between 2017 and 2020). Receptors were amplified or captured by the immunoSEQ multiplex PCR assay. RNA was extracted with the RNeasy kit and 0.5 to 1 ug was reverse transcribed using random hexamers. Using fastp trimming at Q25 and MiXCR clonotype assembly, TCRdb reanalyzed the public sequencing data and kept in-frame beta chains. Rows are unified per CDR3 protein, each entry keeping the most common DNA and genes. Within this sample are around 200,000 distinct CDR3 sequences, with roughly 96% of them counted one time only. The top ten clones comprise 0.095% to 0.12% of the sample. The sequencing input was CD4+ T cells from PBMCs. All receptors derive from a human donor in good health.

The chain recombines TRBV4-1 with TRBJ1-2, with D tentatively TRBD1 (5 bases). The CDR3 is made up of 16 amino acids. The V end lost 0 bases, the J end lost 8 bases, and 19 bases lay between the germline ends. Germline loops: CDR1 MGHRA, CDR2 YSYEKL. Here the CDR3 reads CASSQDQLGFRGGYTF. Written as DNA, the CDR3 is TGCGCCAGCAGCCAAGATCAGCTTGGTTTCCGGGGCGGCTACACCTTC.

The chain has TRBV15 and TRBJ2-7, with 10 bases aligning to TRBD2. CDR3 length: 15 residues. Germline assignment: CDR1 LNHNV and CDR2 YYDKDF (reference sequence). V lost 0 bases to trimming and J lost 3 bases; unmatched junction nucleotides: 2. CDR3 in DNA: TGTGCCACCAGCAGAGATCCTAGCGGGAGCTACGAGCAGTACGTC. Translation: CATSRDPSGSYEQYV.

The J gene is TRBJ1-1, the V gene TRBV30, with D possibly matching TRBD1 (5 bases). The ends were cut back, 2 bases at V and 6 bases at J, with 16 bases in the middle. Germline values: CDR1 GTSNPN, CDR2 SVGIG (reference sequence). The CDR3 length is 14 residues. CDR3 protein: CAWSPRPGDAEAFF. The CDR3 coding sequence is TGTGCCTGGAGTCCCAGGCCGGGGGACGCTGAAGCTTTCTTT.

The chain employs TRBV4-1 and TRBJ2-3; D may correspond to TRBD1 or TRBD2 (5 bases each). Trimming pared 2 bases from V and 6 bases from J, leaving 6 bases between. The germline CDR1 and CDR2 sequences are MGHRA and YSYEKL. This CDR3 has 12 residues. CDR3 residues: CASSQRDDTQYF. CDR3 sequence (DNA): TGCGCCAGCAGCCAACGGGACGATACGCAGTATTTT.

This chain connects TRBV12-3 or TRBV12-4 to TRBJ2-1; 7 nucleotides agree with TRBD1. The V and J ends lost 5 bases and 7 bases, in that order; junction bases with no gene match: 8. The CDR3 length is 14 residues. The CDR3 is CASSLPQGMNEQFF. As DNA, the CDR3 is TGTGCCAGCAGTCTACCACAGGGGATGAATGAGCAGTTCTTC.

The chain has TRBV7-9 and TRBJ1-2, with D hard to call. Per germline, CDR1 SEHNR and CDR2 FQNEAQ (reference sequence). The CDR3 has 12 residues. Deletions cut 6 bases from V and 8 bases from J, with 13 bases between. CDR3 sequence reads: CASSLDGSGYTF. The CDR3 nucleotides are TGTGCCAGCAGTCTTGACGGGTCGGGCTACACCTTC.

This chain joins TRBV7-8 and TRBJ2-5; 8 positions match TRBD2. Per the germline V gene, CDR1 is SGHVS and CDR2 is FQNEAQ. Unmatched junction bases numbered 4, after V lost 4 bases and J lost 9 bases. The CDR3 runs 12 residues. CDR3 nucleotides: TGTGCCAGCAGCTCCCGGGGGGGGGCCCAGTACTTC. Its translation: CASSSRGGAQYF.

The gene calls are TRBV18 and TRBJ1-1; no reliable D call. V lost 3 bases and J lost 1, with 12 bases in between. The CDR3 is made up of 15 amino acids. Germline CDR1 is KGHSH and CDR2 is LQKENI. CDR3 amino acids: CASSPLGGWNTEAFF. In nucleotides, the CDR3 is TGTGCCAGCTCACCTCTTGGCGGTTGGAACACTGAAGCTTTCTTT.

The chain links TRBV7-2 to TRBJ1-1; tentative D call: TRBD1 (6 bases). The CDR3 consists of 15 residues. V dropped 5 bases and J dropped 6 bases, with 19 bases sitting between them. From germline, CDR1 is SGHTA and CDR2 FQGNSA. The CDR3 here is CASSAGTGKLAEAFF. CDR3 DNA sequence: TGTGCCAGCAGCGCAGGAACAGGGAAGCTAGCTGAAGCTTTCTTT.

J is TRBJ1-4 and V is TRBV14; unclear D gene. The V end lost 4 bases, the J end lost 0 bases, and 12 bases lay between the germline ends. The CDR3 is 16 residues long. The germline gives CDR1 SGHDN, CDR2 FVKESK. In DNA, the CDR3 is TGTGCCAGCAGCCGCCGTATTGGAGCAACTAATGAAAAACTGTTTTTT. Its protein product is CASSRRIGATNEKLFF.

The CDR3 DNA is TGTGCCAGCAGCCCTTCCGAGCAGTACTTC. Translation gives CASSPSEQYF. The rearrangement links TRBV2 to TRBJ2-7; no reliable D call. The germline gives CDR1 SNHLY, CDR2 FYNNEI. Trimming cost V 6 bases and J 6 bases, with 6 bases left between them. CDR3 size: 10 residues.

This clonotype was counted a single time. The chain recombines TRBV11-2 with TRBJ2-2; no firm D call. The length of the CDR3 is 15 residues. Per the germline V gene, CDR1 is SGHAT and CDR2 is FQNNGV. Deletions cut 3 bases from V and 4 bases from J, with 12 bases between. In DNA form, the CDR3 reads TGTGCCAGCAGCTTGACGCTGGGTTCCACCGGGGAGCTGTTTTTT. This encodes CASSLTLGSTGELFF.

V and J are TRBV25-1 and TRBJ2-3; unclear D gene. The V end lost 6 bases, the J end lost 2 bases, and 9 bases lay between the germline ends. Germline CDR1 and CDR2: MGHDK and SYGVNS. This CDR3 is 13 amino acids long. The CDR3 bases are TGTGCCAGCAGGCCACCTAACACAGATACGCAGTATTTT. Its translation: CASRPPNTDTQYF.

This chain uses TRBV2 with TRBJ2-3; no definite D call. V was shortened by 4 bases and J by 5 bases, with 7 bases between the two germline ends. There are 12 residues in the CDR3. CDR1 and CDR2 (germline): SNHLY, FYNNEI. CDR3 sequence: CASSGSLDTQYF. The CDR3 nucleotides are TGTGCCAGCAGTGGCAGCCTAGATACGCAGTATTTT.

CDR3 sequence: CASSYFRGRPVQEKLFF. For the CDR3, the DNA is TGTGCCAGCAGTTACTTCAGGGGGCGACCGGTCCAAGAAAAACTGTTTTTT. The chain links TRBV6-5 to TRBJ1-4; 8 nucleotides align to TRBD1. J lost 8 bases, V lost 1 base, and 12 bases had no gene match. Germline CDR1 reads MNHEY; CDR2 reads SVGAGI. The CDR3 is 17 amino acids.

This clonotype was picked up one time. The chain links TRBV4-1 to TRBJ2-7; D uncertain. Trimming removed 0 bases from V and 4 bases from J, with 13 bases in between. The germline gives CDR1 MGHRA, CDR2 YSYEKL. The CDR3 has 15 residues. The CDR3 is CASSQEGRTTYEQYF. As DNA, the CDR3 is TGCGCCAGCAGCCAAGAAGGCAGAACCACATACGAGCAGTACTTC.

V and J are TRBV2 and TRBJ1-2; D uncertain. The CDR3 consists of 12 residues. Per germline, CDR1 SNHLY and CDR2 FYNNEI. The V and J ends lost 5 bases and 0 bases respectively, with 4 bases between them. CDR3 nucleotide sequence: TGTGCCAGCAGTACAGCTAACTATGGCTACACCTTC. As protein: CASSTANYGYTF.

The chain recombines TRBV20-1 with TRBJ2-1, with D possibly being TRBD1 (5 bases). CDR1 is DFQATT, CDR2 SNEGSKA, per germline (reference sequence). V lost 3 bases, J lost 6 bases, and 18 bases lay in between. The CDR3 spans 15 residues. The CDR3 nucleotides are TGCAGTGCTAGTACTCAGGGAAGTGTGGTCAATGAGCAGTTCTTC. Translation gives CSASTQGSVVNEQFF.

The chain has TRBV29-1 and TRBJ1-1; D is perhaps TRBD1 (5 bases). The V gene's germline CDR1 is SQVTM and CDR2 ANQGSEA. V lost 6 bases to trimming and J lost 1 base, with 9 bases between them. The length of the CDR3 is 12 residues. CDR3 sequence reads: CSVDTENTEAFF. The CDR3, as DNA: TGCAGCGTGGACACAGAGAACACTGAAGCTTTCTTT. The whole variable domain, remainder taken from reference TRBV29-1 and TRBJ1-1, is SAVISQKPSRDICQRGTSLTIQCQVDSQVTMMFWYRQQPGQSLTLIATANQGSEATYESGFVIDKFPISRPNLTFSTLTVSNMSPEDSSIYLCSVDTENTEAFFGQGTRLTVV.

This rearrangement joins TRBV30 to TRBJ2-3; possible D gene TRBD2, 7 bases. Trimming pared 8 bases from V and 0 bases from J, leaving 15 bases between. In germline, CDR1 is GTSNPN, CDR2 SVGIG (reference sequence). The CDR3 totals 14 residues. CDR3 coding DNA: TGTGCCCGTGGACTAGGGGGAAGCACAGATACGCAGTATTTT. Translating gives CARGLGGSTDTQYF.

V is TRBV18 and J is TRBJ2-5; D not certain. There are 10 residues in the CDR3. Looked up from germline, CDR1 is KGHSH and CDR2 is LQKENI. The germline V and J ends were trimmed by 10 bases and 5 bases, with 8 bases remaining between them. The CDR3 here is CATSRETQYF. The CDR3 DNA sequence: TGTGCCACCTCTCGGGAGACCCAGTACTTC.

This chain connects TRBV29-1 to TRBJ2-1, with 7 nucleotides matching TRBD2. Germline lookup yields CDR1 SQVTM and CDR2 ANQGSEA. V lost 5 bases to trimming and J lost 7 bases; unmatched junction nucleotides: 8. This CDR3 has 13 amino acids. CDR3 in DNA: TGCAGCGTTCCGACACCCGGGAGGAATGAGCAGTTCTTC. It codes for CSVPTPGRNEQFF.

V usage is TRBV25-1 and J usage is TRBJ1-2; 8 nucleotides agree with TRBD1. This CDR3 has 12 residues. The V gene end was trimmed by 6 bases and the J gene end by 8 bases; junction bases not matched to a gene: 5. Germline V gene lookup returns CDR1 MGHDK and CDR2 SYGVNS. CDR3 nucleotides: TGTGCCAGCAGAGGGGACAGGTGGGGCTACACCTTC. It codes for CASRGDRWGYTF.

The chain joins TRBV29-1 to TRBJ2-3; TRBD2 aligns across 9 bases. This CDR3 contains 14 residues. Germline V gene lookup returns CDR1 SQVTM and CDR2 ANQGSEA. V gave up 5 bases and J gave up 2 bases; unmatched junction bases: 5. CDR3 in amino acids: CSVTTSGNTDTQYF. The CDR3 nucleotides are TGCAGCGTTACGACTAGCGGTAACACAGATACGCAGTATTTT.